These T cell receptor beta chains were read from a single sample in a study of CD8+ T cells in alopecia areata. Generated by immunoSEQ multiplex PCR, the TCRdb table keeps only in-frame clones and is missing some. Of approximately 90,000 clones listed, around 70% are singletons. The material sequenced was CD8+ T cells sorted from blood, taken at week 44, from a patient treated with tofacitinib. The receptors were gathered from a human donor with alopecia areata. The conserved cysteine and the conserved F or W are not part of the CDR3 here. Each record gives: J gene, clone size, V gene, CDR3 protein. Only part of the rows carry a size: once, few, many, or a class if the clone is expanded.

TRBJ2-7 | NA | TRBV5-4 | ASSSRDRSYEQY
TRBJ2-7 | NA | TRBV29-1 | SVGTEAYEQY
TRBJ2-7 | NA | TRBV27 | ASSLFQGSYEQY
TRBJ2-7 | NA | TRBV19 | ASSMGQGSSEQY
TRBJ2-5 | NA | TRBV15 | ATSTRRGETQY
TRBJ2-3 | NA | TRBV9 | ASEGADTQY
TRBJ1-4 | NA | TRBV6-1 | ASSEAKFATNEKLF
TRBJ2-7 | NA | TRBV7-2 | ASSLLGQGIYEQY
TRBJ1-2 | NA | TRBV30 | AWRGGYGYT
TRBJ2-5 | NA | TRBV2 | ASSERGGGMETQY
TRBJ1-2 | once | TRBV30 | AWSVGRGLLDGYT
TRBJ2-2 | NA | TRBV13 | ASSFYRRNTGELF
TRBJ1-1 | NA | TRBV7-8 | ASSLPAWGQGGTEAF
TRBJ2-1 | once | TRBV12-5 | ASSTPDREQF
TRBJ2-2 | medium-sized | TRBV4-3 | ASSQDRQNTGELF
TRBJ2-3 | NA | TRBV9 | ASSAGLAEKDTQY
TRBJ2-2 | few | TRBV10-2 | ASFDRVNTGELF
TRBJ1-2 | NA | TRBV6-5 | ASQGSRGYT
TRBJ1-1 | NA | TRBV5-8 | ASSLVGGPAF
TRBJ1-4 | NA | TRBV5-1 | ASSLEPGLGDEKLF
TRBJ1-1 | few | TRBV6-6 | ASRGQGSTEAF
TRBJ1-1 | NA | TRBV2 | ASRERTGPSTEAF
TRBJ2-7 | few | TRBV9 | ASSVGVLGEQY
TRBJ2-1 | NA | TRBV4-3 | ASSLSTSGSYNEQF
TRBJ2-7 | NA | TRBV19 | ASSPRDGYEQY
TRBJ1-2 | NA | TRBV27 | ASSTGITGYGYT
TRBJ2-7 | NA | TRBV13 | ASSFRYREQY
TRBJ2-7 | NA | TRBV5-6 | ASSTGSIEQY
TRBJ1-1 | NA | TRBV30 | AWSWRGTEAF
TRBJ2-1 | NA | TRBV4-1 | ASSLGHLNYNEQF
TRBJ1-2 | NA | TRBV29-1 | SVDPRTGGGNYGYT
TRBJ2-7 | once | TRBV2 | ASSGPSYEQY
TRBJ2-7 | NA | TRBV5-6 | ASSSGSYEQY
TRBJ1-2 | NA | TRBV10-3 | AISDGGQGNIYGYT
TRBJ2-6 | NA | TRBV10-2 | ASRGSDIPGANVLT
TRBJ2-7 | NA | TRBV29-1 | SVVGQGLFYEQY
TRBJ1-2 | NA | TRBV12-5 | ASGSAWSYGYT
TRBJ1-1 | NA | TRBV10-2 | ASSVRQGRGNTEAF
TRBJ1-2 | NA | TRBV4-3 | ASSQEMRSNYGYT
TRBJ2-7 | NA | TRBV29-1 | SVEFEGPSYEQY
TRBJ2-5 | NA | TRBV6-1 | ASSEVSGVGETQY
TRBJ2-7 | NA | TRBV11-1 | ASRVRDSESYEQY
TRBJ2-3 | NA | TRBV11-3 | ASSSGQNVLADTQY
TRBJ1-1 | NA | TRBV15 | ATSNPGQMNTEAF
TRBJ2-4 | NA | TRBV2 | ASSATGFLGIQY
TRBJ1-4 | few | TRBV7-2 | ASSLFSKTNEKLF
TRBJ2-7 | once | TRBV30 | AWSVSYEQY
TRBJ2-1 | NA | TRBV6-1 | ASSELAGALEEF
TRBJ2-7 | NA | TRBV7-9 | ASSLPRSDALYEQY
TRBJ2-7 | NA | TRBV4-3 | ASSQDSSGYEQY
TRBJ2-7 | NA | TRBV7-6 | ASSPPGQINEQY
TRBJ1-1 | NA | TRBV5-1 | ASSDIINHNTEAF